This T cell receptor (beta chain) was captured in a study of blood T cell repertoires in COVID-19. Across the whole study: T cells, B-cell-depleted T cells, or PBMCs provided the cDNA or gDNA that served as material.

Profiling relied on immunoSEQ multiplex PCR, and the TCRdb table lists in-frame clones only, not all of them. This sample carries roughly 140,000 clones, 82% of them seen once, and the ten largest clones take less than 5%. The CDR3 spans 15 residues. Germline-derived CDR1 and CDR2 are MDHEN and SYDVKM. V trimming: 7 bases; J trimming: 5 bases; junction bases outside the gene matches: 11. The chain has TRBV28 and TRBJ2-7, with TRBD1 matching over 10 bases. Sequenced input: peripheral blood. This clonotype was sampled from a woman over 75 with acute or convalescent COVID-19. CDR3 coding DNA: TGTGCCAGCAACCCCCCGGGGACAGGGGTTAACGAGCAGTACTTC. Translated, it gives CASNPPGTGVNEQYF.